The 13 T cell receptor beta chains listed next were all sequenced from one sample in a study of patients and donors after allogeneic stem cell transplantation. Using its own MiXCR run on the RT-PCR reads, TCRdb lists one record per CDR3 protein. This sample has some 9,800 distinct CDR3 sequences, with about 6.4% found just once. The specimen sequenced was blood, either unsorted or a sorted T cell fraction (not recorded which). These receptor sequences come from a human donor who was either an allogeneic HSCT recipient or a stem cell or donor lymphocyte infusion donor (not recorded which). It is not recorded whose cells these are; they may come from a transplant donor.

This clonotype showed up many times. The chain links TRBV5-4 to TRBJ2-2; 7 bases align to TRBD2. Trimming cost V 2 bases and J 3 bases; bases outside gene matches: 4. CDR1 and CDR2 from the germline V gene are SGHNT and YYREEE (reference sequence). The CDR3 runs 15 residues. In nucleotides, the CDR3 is TGTGCCAGCAGCTTTGCGCTAGCGGACACCGGGGAGCTGTTTTTT. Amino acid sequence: CASSFALADTGELFF.

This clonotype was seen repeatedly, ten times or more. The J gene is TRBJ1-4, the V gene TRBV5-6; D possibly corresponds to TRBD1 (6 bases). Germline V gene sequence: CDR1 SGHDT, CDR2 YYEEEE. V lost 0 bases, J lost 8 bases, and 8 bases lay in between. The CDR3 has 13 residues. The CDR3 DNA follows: TGTGCCAGCAGCTTGGCAGGGGTGGAAAAACTGTTTTTT. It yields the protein CASSLAGVEKLFF.

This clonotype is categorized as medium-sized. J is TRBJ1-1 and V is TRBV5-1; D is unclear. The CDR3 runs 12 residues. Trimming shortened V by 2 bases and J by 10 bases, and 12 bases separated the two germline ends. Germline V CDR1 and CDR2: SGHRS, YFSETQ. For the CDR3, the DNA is TGCGCCAGCAGCTTCCAGGCCGGACGAGCTTTCTTT. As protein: CASSFQAGRAFF.

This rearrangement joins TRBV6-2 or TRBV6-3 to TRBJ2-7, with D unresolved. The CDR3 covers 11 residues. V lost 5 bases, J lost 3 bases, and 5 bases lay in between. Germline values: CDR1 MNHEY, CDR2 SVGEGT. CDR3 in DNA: TGTGCCAGCAGTCCCTACTACGAGCAGTACTTC. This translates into CASSPYYEQYF.

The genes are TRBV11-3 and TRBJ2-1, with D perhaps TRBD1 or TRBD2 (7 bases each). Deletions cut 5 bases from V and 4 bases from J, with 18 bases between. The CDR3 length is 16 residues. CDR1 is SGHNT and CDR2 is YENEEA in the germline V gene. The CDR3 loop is CASSQGGVAEYNEQFF. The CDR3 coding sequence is TGTGCCAGCAGCCAGGGGGGGGTAGCCGAATACAATGAGCAGTTCTTC.

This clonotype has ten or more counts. CDR3 region: CASKVRGASEAFF. The DNA for the CDR3 is TGTGCCAGCAAGGTTAGGGGGGCATCTGAAGCTTTCTTT. This chain joins TRBV6-5 and TRBJ1-1; TRBD1 is a possible D gene (6 bases). V dropped 7 bases and J dropped 6 bases, with 15 bases sitting between them. Germline V gives CDR1 MNHEY, CDR2 SVGAGI. The CDR3 is 13 amino acids.

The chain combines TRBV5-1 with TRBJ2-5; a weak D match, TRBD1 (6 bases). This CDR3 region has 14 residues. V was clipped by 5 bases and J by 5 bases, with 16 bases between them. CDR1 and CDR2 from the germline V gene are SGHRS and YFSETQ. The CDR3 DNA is TGCGCCAGCAGTTCGGGTAGGGGGTCCGAGACCCAGTACTTC. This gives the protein CASSSGRGSETQYF.

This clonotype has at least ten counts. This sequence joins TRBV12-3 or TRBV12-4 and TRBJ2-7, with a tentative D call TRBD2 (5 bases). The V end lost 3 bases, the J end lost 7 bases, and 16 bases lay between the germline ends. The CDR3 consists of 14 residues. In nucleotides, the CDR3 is TGTGCCAGCAGTTTTTCCCCTTCTTCGGGGGAGCAGTACTTC. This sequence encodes CASSFSPSSGEQYF.

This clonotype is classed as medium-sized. The CDR3 spells CSVGPNSYNEQFF. In DNA, the CDR3 is TGCAGCGTTGGCCCAAATTCCTACAATGAGCAGTTCTTC. The rearrangement uses TRBV29-1 and TRBJ2-1, with unresolved D. Trimming removed 4 bases at V and 1 base at J, with 8 bases between. The CDR3 extends over 13 amino acids. Per germline, CDR1 SQVTM and CDR2 ANQGSEA.

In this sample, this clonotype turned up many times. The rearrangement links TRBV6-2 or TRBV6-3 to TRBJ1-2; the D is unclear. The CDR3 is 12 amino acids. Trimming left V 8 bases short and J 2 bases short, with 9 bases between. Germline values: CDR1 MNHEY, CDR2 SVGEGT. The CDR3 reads CASRLPNYGYTF. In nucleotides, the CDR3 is TGTGCCAGCCGACTACCGAACTATGGCTACACCTTC.

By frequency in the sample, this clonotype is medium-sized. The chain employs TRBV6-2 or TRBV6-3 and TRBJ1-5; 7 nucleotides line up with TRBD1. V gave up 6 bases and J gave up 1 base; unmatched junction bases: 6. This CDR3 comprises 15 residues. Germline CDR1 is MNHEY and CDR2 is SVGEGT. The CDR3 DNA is TGTGCCAGCAGGCCGTCAGGGGGAAGCAATCAGCCCCAGCATTTT. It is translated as CASRPSGGSNQPQHF.

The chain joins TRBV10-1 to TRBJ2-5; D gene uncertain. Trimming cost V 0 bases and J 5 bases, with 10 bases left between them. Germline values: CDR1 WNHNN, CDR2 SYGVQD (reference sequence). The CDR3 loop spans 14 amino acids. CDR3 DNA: TGCGCCAGCAGTGAGTCGGGCGGTGGGGAGACCCAGTACTTC. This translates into CASSESGGGETQYF.

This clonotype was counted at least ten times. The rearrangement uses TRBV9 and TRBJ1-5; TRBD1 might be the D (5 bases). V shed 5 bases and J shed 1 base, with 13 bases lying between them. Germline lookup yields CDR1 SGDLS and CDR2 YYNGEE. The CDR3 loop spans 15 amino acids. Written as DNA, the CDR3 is TGTGCCAGCAGTCGTTTAGGGGACAGCAATCAGCCCCAGCATTTT. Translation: CASSRLGDSNQPQHF.